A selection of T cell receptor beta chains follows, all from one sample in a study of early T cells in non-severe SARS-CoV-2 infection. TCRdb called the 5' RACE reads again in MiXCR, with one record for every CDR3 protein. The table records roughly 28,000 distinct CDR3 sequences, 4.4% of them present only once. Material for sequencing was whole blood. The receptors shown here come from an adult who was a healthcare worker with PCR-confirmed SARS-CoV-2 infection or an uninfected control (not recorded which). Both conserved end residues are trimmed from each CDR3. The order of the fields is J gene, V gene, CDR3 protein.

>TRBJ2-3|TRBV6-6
ASSYGRTDTQY
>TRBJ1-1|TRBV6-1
ASSEARTVVYVFTEAF
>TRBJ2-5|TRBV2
ANQDSQTQY
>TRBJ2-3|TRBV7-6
ASSHLKDTQY
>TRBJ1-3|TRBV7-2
ASSFRQGANTIY
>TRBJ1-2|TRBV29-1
SVEARYGYT
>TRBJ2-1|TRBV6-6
ASSRTSGGNNNEQF
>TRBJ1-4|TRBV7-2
ASSFYGTNEKLF
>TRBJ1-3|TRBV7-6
ASSLGQANSGNTIY
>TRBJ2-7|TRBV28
ACSFRGTYEQY
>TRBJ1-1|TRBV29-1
SVDGQGRTEAF
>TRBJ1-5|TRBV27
ASSLAGINQPQH
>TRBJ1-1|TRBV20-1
SAPQGWVTEAF
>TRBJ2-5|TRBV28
ASSPQETQY
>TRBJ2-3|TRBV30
AWTPGQNTDTQY
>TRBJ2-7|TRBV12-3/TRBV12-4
ASSLSPIYEQY
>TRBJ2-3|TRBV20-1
SARATSTDTQY
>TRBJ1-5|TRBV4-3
ASSLERWGNQPQH
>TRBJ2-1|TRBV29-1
SVIYARGVNEQF
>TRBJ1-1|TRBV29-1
SVGVGVNTEAF
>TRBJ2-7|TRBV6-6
ASSYLETGNYEQY
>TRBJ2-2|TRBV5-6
ASSLSRTNTGELF
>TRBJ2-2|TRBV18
ASSPIGQLNTGELF
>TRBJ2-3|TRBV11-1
ASSLAWGTDTQY
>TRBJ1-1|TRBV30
AWSVVTEAF
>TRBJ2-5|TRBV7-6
ASSLSTTRLGDSQETQY
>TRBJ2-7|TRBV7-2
ASSVQGTYEQY
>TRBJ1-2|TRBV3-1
ASSQDTGIYGYT
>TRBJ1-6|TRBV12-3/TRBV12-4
ASSRGDGYNSPLH
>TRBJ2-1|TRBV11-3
ASSLDLDRANEQF
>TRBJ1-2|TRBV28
ASRQGAANYGYT
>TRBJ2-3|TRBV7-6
ASSLTGAEADTQY
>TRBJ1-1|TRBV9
ASSVTQGAEAF
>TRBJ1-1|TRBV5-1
ASSSQGVNTEAF
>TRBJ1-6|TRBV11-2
ASSFARIGNSPLH
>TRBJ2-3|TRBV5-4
ASSLGDRGLKMD
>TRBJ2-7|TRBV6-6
ASSPDRDGYEQY
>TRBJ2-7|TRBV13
ASSRNVYEQY